Given below is one T cell receptor (beta chain) in context. Its antigen is as yet unknown. All patients experienced relapse after autologous stem cell transplantation, and brentuximab vedotin exposure was variable. Some clones are missing from TCRdb's copy, which holds only in-frame ones; the method was immunoSEQ multiplex PCR. The sample consists of just under 45,000 clones, about 65% of them appearing once. The data stem from a study of PD-1 blockade in classical Hodgkin lymphoma. With 2 bases clipped from V and 3 bases from J, the junction kept 11 bases outside the gene matches. The CDR3 runs to 17 residues. In germline, CDR1 is SEHNR, CDR2 FQNEAQ (reference sequence). Study observations and caveats: Relapsed/refractory patients reportedly had the lowest baseline TCR diversity, below newly diagnosed patients, who were below healthy donors. Individuals who commenced nivolumab within less than 1 year of ASCT were excluded.

The gene calls are TRBV7-9 and TRBJ2-3, with TRBD2 matching over 7 bases. The sample in question was peripheral blood mononuclear cells (PBMCs), obtained before the second cycle of nivolumab. The TCR comes from a human donor with classical Hodgkin lymphoma. CDR3 sequence reads: CASSLNWAGEGTDTQYF. In DNA, the CDR3 is TGTGCCAGCAGCTTAAATTGGGCGGGAGAGGGGACAGATACGCAGTATTTT. The variable domain in full, with the rest retrieved from reference TRBV7-9 and TRBJ2-3, is DTGVSQNPRHKITKRGQNVTFRCDPISEHNRLYWYRQTLGQGPEFLTYFQNEAQLEKSRLLSDRFSAERPKGSFSTLEIQRTEQGDSAMYLCASSLNWAGEGTDTQYFGPGTRLTVL.